The present T cell receptor beta chain was sequenced within a study of cytomegalovirus exposure and HLA in healthy donors. About the study: Genotyping showed roughly 83% of fewer than 500 donors falling in the Caucasian-associated ancestry cluster. Regarding the study as a whole: An analysis that was carried out later associated 16,951 TCR beta sequences with HLA alleles at 0.05 false discovery rate. As a later analysis showed, a missense DCLRE1C variant was linked to trimming of TCR beta V- and J-genes. In vitro data verified a few CMV-associated chains as specific for CMV antigens.

The PCR used 60 Vbeta and 13 Jbeta primers. The data were produced by immunoSEQ multiplex PCR, yet TCRdb's version contains in-frame clones alone and is incomplete. The table lists fewer than 250,000 clones, 70% to 85% of them singletons, with 0.22% in the top ten. This clone has just one count. Its antigen is not identified. The CDR3 is made up of 16 amino acids. Looked up from germline, CDR1 is LNHDA and CDR2 is SQIVND (reference sequence). V was cut by 4 bases and J by 6 bases, with 19 bases left in between. The source of this sequence is a girl between 2 and 10 years old in good health and CMV-seronegative. The sample comprised PBMCs. This chain links TRBV19 with TRBJ1-5; no clear D gene. CDR3 nucleotide sequence: TGTGCCAGTAGTACTCGGACGGAGCTCCGGGGTCAGCCCCAGCATTTT. Residues: CASSTRTELRGQPQHF.